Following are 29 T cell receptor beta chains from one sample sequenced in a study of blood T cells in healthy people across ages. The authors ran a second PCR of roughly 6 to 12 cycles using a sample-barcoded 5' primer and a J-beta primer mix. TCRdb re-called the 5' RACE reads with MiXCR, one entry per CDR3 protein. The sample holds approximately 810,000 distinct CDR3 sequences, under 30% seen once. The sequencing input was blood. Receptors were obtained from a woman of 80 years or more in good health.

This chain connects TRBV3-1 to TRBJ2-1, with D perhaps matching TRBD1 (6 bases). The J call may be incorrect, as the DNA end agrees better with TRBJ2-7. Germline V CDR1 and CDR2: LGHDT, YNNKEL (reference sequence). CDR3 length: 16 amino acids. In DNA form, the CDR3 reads TGTGCCAGCAGCCAAGGAACAGGGAAGGGGTACAATGAGCAGTACTTC. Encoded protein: CASSQGTGKGYNEQYF.

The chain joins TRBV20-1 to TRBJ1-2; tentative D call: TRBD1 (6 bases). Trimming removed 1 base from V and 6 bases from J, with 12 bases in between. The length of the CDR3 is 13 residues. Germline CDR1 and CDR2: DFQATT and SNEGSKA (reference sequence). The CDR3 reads CSARARQVHGYTF. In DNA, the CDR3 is TGCAGTGCTAGAGCCCGACAGGTCCATGGCTACACCTTC.

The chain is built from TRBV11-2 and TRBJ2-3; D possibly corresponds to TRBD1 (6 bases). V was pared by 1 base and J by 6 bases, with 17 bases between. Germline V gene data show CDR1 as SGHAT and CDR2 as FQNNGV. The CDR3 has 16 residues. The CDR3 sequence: CASSLVQGRRSDTQYF. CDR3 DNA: TGTGCCAGCAGCTTAGTTCAGGGGCGCAGGTCTGATACGCAGTATTTT.

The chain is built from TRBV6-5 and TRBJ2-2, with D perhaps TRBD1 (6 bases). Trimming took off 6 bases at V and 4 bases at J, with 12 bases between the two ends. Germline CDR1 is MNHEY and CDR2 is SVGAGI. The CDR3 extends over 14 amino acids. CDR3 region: CASRTQGVTGELFF. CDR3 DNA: TGTGCCAGCAGGACACAGGGAGTCACCGGGGAGCTGTTTTTT.

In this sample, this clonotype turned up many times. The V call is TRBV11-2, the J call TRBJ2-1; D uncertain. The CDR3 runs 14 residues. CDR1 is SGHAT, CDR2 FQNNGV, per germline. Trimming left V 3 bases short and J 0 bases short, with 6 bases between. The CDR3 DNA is TGTGCCAGCAGCTTCTTTAGCTCCTACAATGAGCAGTTCTTC. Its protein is CASSFFSSYNEQFF.

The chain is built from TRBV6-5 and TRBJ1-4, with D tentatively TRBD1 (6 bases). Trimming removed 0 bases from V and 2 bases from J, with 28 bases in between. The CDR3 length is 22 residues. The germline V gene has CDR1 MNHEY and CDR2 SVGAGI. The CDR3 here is CASSYSIWSSTSGGGTNEKLFF. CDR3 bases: TGTGCCAGCAGTTACTCGATTTGGTCGTCGACCTCCGGAGGGGGGACTAATGAAAAACTGTTTTTT.

The DNA for the CDR3 is TGTGCCAGCAGCCGCGGACTGGACAGGGCGGATCAGCCCCAGCATTTT. Protein sequence: CASSRGLDRADQPQHF. This chain connects TRBV7-9 to TRBJ1-5; 8 nucleotides agree with TRBD1. The germline V gene encodes CDR1 SEHNR and CDR2 FQNEAQ (reference sequence). V dropped 5 bases and J dropped 5; count of bases not matched to a gene: 11. This CDR3 comprises 16 residues.

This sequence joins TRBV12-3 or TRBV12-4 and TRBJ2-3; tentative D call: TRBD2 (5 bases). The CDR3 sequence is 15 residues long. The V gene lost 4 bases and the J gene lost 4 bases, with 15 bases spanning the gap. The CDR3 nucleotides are TGTGCCAGCAGTTCGATGAGGGTGGGAGCAGATACGCAGTATTTT. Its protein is CASSSMRVGADTQYF.

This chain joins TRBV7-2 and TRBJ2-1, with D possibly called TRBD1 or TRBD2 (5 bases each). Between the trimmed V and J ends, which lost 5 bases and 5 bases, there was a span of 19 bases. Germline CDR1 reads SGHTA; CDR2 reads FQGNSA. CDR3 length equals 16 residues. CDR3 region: CASSPDYPWGHNEQFF. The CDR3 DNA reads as TGTGCCAGCAGCCCCGACTATCCCTGGGGCCACAATGAGCAGTTCTTC.

The CDR3 spells CASSGAAGTDTQYF. DNA of the CDR3: TGTGCCAGCAGTGGTGCGGCGGGCACAGATACGCAGTATTTT. The chain couples TRBV12-3 or TRBV12-4 to TRBJ2-3; no clear D. Trimming took off 5 bases at V and 1 base at J, with 10 bases between the two ends. The CDR3 has 14 residues.

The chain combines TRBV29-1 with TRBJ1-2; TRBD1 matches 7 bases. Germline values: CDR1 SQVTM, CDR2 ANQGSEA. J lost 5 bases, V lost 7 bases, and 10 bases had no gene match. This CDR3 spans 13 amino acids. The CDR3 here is CSGKTGTEYGYTF. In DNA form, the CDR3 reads TGCAGCGGAAAGACCGGGACAGAGTATGGCTACACCTTC.

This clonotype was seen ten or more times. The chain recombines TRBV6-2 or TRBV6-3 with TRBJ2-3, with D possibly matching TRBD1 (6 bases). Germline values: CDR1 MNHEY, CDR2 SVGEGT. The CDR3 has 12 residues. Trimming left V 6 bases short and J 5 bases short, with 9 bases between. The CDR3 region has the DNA TGTGCCAGCAGGGGGGCGGGAGATACGCAGTATTTT. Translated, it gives CASRGAGDTQYF.

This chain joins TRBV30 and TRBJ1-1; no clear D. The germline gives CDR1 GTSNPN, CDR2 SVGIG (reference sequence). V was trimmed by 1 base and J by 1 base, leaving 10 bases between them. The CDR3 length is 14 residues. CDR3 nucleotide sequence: TGTGCCTGGAGTGCTACGCAGACGAACACTGAAGCTTTCTTT. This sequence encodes CAWSATQTNTEAFF. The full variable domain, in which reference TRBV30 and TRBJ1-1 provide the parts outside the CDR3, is SQTIHQWPATLVQPVGSPLSLECTVEGTSNPNLYWYRQAAGRGLQLLFYSVGIGQISSEVPQNLSASRPQDRQFILSSKKLLLSDSGFYLCAWSATQTNTEAFFGQGTRLTVV.

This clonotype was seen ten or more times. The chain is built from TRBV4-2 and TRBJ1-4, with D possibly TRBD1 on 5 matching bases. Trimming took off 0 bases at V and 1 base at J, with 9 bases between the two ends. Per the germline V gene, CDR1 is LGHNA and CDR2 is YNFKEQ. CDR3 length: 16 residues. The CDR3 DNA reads TGTGCCAGCAGCCAAGACCGGGGGAAAACTAATGAAAAACTGTTTTTT. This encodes CASSQDRGKTNEKLFF.

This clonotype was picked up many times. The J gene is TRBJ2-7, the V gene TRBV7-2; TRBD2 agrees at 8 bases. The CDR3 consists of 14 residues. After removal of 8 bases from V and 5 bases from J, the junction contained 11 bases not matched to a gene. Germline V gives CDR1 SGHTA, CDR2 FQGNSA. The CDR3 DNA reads TGTGCCAGCCACACGCGGGGGGCCGGGAACGAGCAGTACTTC. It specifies CASHTRGAGNEQYF.

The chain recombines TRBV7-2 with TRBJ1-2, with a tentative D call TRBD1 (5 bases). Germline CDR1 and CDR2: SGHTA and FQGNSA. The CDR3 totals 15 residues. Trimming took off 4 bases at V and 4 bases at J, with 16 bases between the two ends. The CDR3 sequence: CASSSWGRGLYGYTF. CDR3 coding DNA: TGTGCCAGCAGCTCCTGGGGCAGAGGACTCTATGGCTACACCTTC.

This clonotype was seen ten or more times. This chain's CDR3 is CASSSSVNEQFF. As DNA, the CDR3 is TGTGCCAGCAGTTCCTCTGTCAATGAGCAGTTCTTC. The chain links TRBV6-6 to TRBJ2-1, with D unclear. This CDR3 is built from 12 residues. Germline CDR1 MNHNY, CDR2 SVGAGI (reference sequence). Between the trimmed V and J ends, which lost 4 bases and 6 bases, there was a span of 7 bases.

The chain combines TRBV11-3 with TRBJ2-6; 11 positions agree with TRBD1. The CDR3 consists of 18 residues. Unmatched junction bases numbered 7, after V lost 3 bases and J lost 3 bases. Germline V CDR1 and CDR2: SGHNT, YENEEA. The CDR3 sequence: CASSFGTGGGYGANVLTF. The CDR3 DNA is TGTGCCAGCAGCTTCGGGACAGGGGGAGGGTATGGGGCCAACGTCCTGACTTTC.

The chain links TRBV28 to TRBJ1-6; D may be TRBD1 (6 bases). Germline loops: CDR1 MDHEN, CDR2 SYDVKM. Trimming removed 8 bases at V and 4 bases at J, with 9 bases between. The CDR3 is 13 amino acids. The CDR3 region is CASFTGYNSPLHF. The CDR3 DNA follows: TGTGCCAGCTTCACAGGGTATAATTCACCCCTCCACTTT. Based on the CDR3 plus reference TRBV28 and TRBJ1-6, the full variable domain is DVKVTQSSRYLVKRTGEKVFLECVQDMDHENMFWYRQDPGLGLRLIYFSYDVKMKEKGDIPEGYSVSREKKERFSLILESASTNQTSMYLCASFTGYNSPLHFGNGTRLTVT.

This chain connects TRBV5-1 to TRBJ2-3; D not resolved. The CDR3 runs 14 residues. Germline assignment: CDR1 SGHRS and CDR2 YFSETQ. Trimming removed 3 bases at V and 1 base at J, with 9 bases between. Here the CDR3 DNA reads TGCGCCAGCAGCTACCGACCGCGCACAGATACGCAGTATTTT. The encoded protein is CASSYRPRTDTQYF.

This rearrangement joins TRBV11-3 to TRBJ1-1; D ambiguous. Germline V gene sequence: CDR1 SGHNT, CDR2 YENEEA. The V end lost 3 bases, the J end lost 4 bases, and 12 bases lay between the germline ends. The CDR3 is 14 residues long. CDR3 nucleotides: TGTGCCAGCAGCTTTATAAGGTCAAGCACTGAAGCTTTCTTT. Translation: CASSFIRSSTEAFF.

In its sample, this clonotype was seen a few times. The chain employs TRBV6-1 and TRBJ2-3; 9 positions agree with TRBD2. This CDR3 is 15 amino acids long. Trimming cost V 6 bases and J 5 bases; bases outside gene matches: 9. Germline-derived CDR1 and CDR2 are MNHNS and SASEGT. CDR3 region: CASRFWRGGVDTQYF. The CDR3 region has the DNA TGTGCCAGCAGATTTTGGCGGGGGGGGGTAGATACGCAGTATTTT.

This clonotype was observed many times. The CDR3 bases are TGCGCCAGCAGCCAAGATGTGGGGGGGGGCCGGTTAGGTGAGCAGTTCTTC. Its protein is CASSQDVGGGRLGEQFF. The rearrangement joins TRBV4-1 to TRBJ2-1; D is possibly TRBD2 (7 bases). Deletions cut 0 bases from V and 9 bases from J, with 21 bases between. Germline V lookup: CDR1 MGHRA, CDR2 YSYEKL. The CDR3 runs to 17 residues.

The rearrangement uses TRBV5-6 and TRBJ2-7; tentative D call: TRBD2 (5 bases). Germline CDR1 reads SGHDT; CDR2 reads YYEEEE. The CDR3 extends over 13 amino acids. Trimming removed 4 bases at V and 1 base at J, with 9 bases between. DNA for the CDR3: TGTGCCAGCAGCGCCAGGACTTCCTACGAGCAGTACTTC. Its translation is CASSARTSYEQYF.

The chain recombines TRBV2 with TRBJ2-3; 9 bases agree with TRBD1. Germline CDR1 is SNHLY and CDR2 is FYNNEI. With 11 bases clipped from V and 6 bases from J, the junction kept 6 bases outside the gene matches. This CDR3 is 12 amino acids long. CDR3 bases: TGTGCCGGGGGACAGGGACTTGATACGCAGTATTTT. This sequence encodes CAGGQGLDTQYF.

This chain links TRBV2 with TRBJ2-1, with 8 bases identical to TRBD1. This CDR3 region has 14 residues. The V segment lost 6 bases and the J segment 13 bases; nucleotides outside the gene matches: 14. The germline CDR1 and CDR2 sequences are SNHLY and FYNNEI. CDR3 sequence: CASRYRGSVETQFF. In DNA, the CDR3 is TGTGCCAGCAGGTACAGGGGGTCCGTAGAGACCCAGTTCTTC. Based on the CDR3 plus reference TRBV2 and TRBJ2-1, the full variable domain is EPEVTQTPSHQVTQMGQEVILRCVPISNHLYFYWYRQILGQKVEFLVSFYNNEISEKSEIFDDQFSVERPDGSNFTLKIRSTKLEDSAMYFCASRYRGSVETQFFGPGTRLTVL.

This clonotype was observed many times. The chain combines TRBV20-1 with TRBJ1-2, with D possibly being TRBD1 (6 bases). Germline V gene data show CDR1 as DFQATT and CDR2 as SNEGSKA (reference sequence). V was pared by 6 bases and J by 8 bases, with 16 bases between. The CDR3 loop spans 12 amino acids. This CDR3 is CSAPTGSEGYTF. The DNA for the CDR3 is TGCAGTGCGCCTACAGGGTCTGAAGGCTACACCTTC.

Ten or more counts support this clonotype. CDR3 nucleotides: TGTGCCAGCAGGGGAAGACTAGTGAGGGGAGACTACCATACGCAGTATTTT. Its translation is CASRGRLVRGDYHTQYF. The chain joins TRBV6-2 or TRBV6-3 to TRBJ2-3; tentative D call: TRBD2 (6 bases). Germline assignment: CDR1 MNHEY and CDR2 SVGEGT. This CDR3 contains 17 residues. Trimming removed 6 bases at V and 7 bases at J, with 26 bases between.

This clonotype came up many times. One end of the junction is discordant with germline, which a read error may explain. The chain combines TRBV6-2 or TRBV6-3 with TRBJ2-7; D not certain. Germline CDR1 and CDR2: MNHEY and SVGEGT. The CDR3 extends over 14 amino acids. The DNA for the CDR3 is TGTGCCAGCAGTCACTCGGCACCAACCTACGAGCAGTACTTC. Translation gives CASSHSAPTYEQYF.